This entry lists 9 T cell receptor beta chains sequenced from one sample in a study of blood T cell repertoires in COVID-19 (dated by TCRdb to 2019 to 2021). Library generation was performed with the immunoSEQ multiplex PCR assay. The clones in this table, taken by TCRdb from immuneACCESS, are in-frame only. Not every clone is retained; where verified, under half of the shortfall comes from an unresolved V gene, and the cause of the rest is unknown. The sample records 250,000 or so clones, around 87% of which are singletons. Clones ranked in the top ten supply about 5% of the sample. The source material was peripheral blood. Every receptor here comes from a woman in her fifties or sixties with COVID-19, enrolled during active disease.

This clone was counted a few times. This chain uses TRBV10-3 with TRBJ1-2; D is possibly TRBD1 (5 bases). There are 15 residues in the CDR3. Germline loops: CDR1 ENHRY, CDR2 SYGVKD. The germline V and J ends were trimmed by 7 bases and 0 bases, with 15 bases remaining between them. The chain's CDR3 is CAITYGGPSNYGYTF. The CDR3 DNA sequence: TGTGCCATCACCTACGGGGGTCCTTCTAACTATGGCTACACCTTC.

The chain recombines TRBV28 with TRBJ1-5; 8 bases match TRBD1. Trimming took 3 bases from V and 3 from J; bases not matched to a gene: 4. This CDR3 is built from 15 residues. CDR1 is MDHEN and CDR2 is SYDVKM in the germline V gene. In nucleotides, the CDR3 is TGTGCCAGCAGTTTCCTGGGACAGGTCAATCAGCCCCAGCATTTT. The encoded protein is CASSFLGQVNQPQHF.

In its sample, this clone was seen a few times. The V gene is TRBV7-2, the J gene TRBJ2-3; D is possibly TRBD2 (5 bases). CDR3 length: 14 amino acids. Trimming removed 0 bases at V and 6 bases at J, with 10 bases between. Germline lookup yields CDR1 SGHTA and CDR2 FQGNSA. The CDR3 DNA reads TGTGCCAGCAGCTTAGCCCCGAGGAGGGATACGCAGTATTTT. This encodes CASSLAPRRDTQYF. Using reference TRBV7-2 and TRBJ2-3 for the parts outside the CDR3, the full variable domain is GAGVSQSPSNKVTEKGKDVELRCDPISGHTALYWYRQSLGQGLEFLIYFQGNSAPDKSGLPSDRFSAERTGGSVSTLTIQRTQQEDSAVYLCASSLAPRRDTQYFGPGTRLTVL.

This chain uses TRBV18 with TRBJ1-2; TRBD1 matches 7 bases. V lost 6 bases and J lost 2; bases outside the gene matches: 6. Germline V gives CDR1 KGHSH, CDR2 LQKENI. This CDR3 comprises 14 residues. The CDR3 DNA reads as TGTGCCAGCTCTTCGGGGACAGCCAACTATGGCTACACCTTC. It yields the protein CASSSGTANYGYTF.

This rearrangement joins TRBV3-1 (or the pseudogene TRBV3-2) to TRBJ2-1, with 13 bases that match TRBD2. V was pared by 1 base and J by 6 bases, with 3 bases of the junction left unmatched. This CDR3 region has 16 residues. Germline CDR1 LGHDT, CDR2 YNNKEL (reference sequence). The CDR3 coding sequence is TGTGCCAGCAGCCAAGGCCGACTAGCGGGAGGCAATGAGCAGTTCTTC. Translation gives CASSQGRLAGGNEQFF.

J is TRBJ1-2 and V is TRBV2; D not resolved. Germline V CDR1 and CDR2: SNHLY, FYNNEI. This CDR3 region has 9 residues. Trimming pared 10 bases from V and 3 bases from J, leaving 3 bases between. The CDR3 bases are TGTGCCATCGACTATGGCTACACCTTC. It specifies CAIDYGYTF.

The J gene is TRBJ2-3, the V gene TRBV28, with TRBD2 identical over 10 bases. This CDR3 is built from 15 residues. Trimming cost V 5 bases and J 7 bases; bases outside gene matches: 9. CDR1 and CDR2 from the germline V gene are MDHEN and SYDVKM. The DNA for the CDR3 is TGTGCCAGCAGTCCAAGGGGGACTAGCGCCTATACGCAGTATTTT. This encodes CASSPRGTSAYTQYF.

The chain uses TRBV23-1 and TRBJ1-6, with unresolved D. TRBV23-1 carries the ORF label, with uncertain function. The CDR3 totals 19 residues. V was clipped by 6 bases and J by 6 bases, with 27 bases between them. CDR3 amino acids: CASRYSGHSLGFPNSPLHF. The CDR3 DNA follows: TGCGCCAGCAGATACTCTGGGCACTCCCTCGGTTTCCCTAATTCACCCCTCCACTTT.

The gene calls are TRBV6-5 and TRBJ2-3, with 8 bases that match TRBD1. V dropped 7 bases and J dropped 3; count of bases not matched to a gene: 6. The CDR3 spans 14 residues. Germline CDR1 is MNHEY and CDR2 is SVGAGI. This CDR3 is CASTGQGGTDTQYF. The CDR3 bases are TGTGCCAGCACTGGACAGGGTGGAACAGATACGCAGTATTTT.